This T cell receptor beta chain was recorded in a study of T-cell memory formation after mild COVID-19. Whole-study context: In these data, TCR clusters were largely donor specific.

Findings and limits, study-wide: Day 37-peaking second-wave clones had unconfirmed SARS-CoV-2 specificity. Clones contracting day 15 to 85 were balanced CD4/CD8; later expanders leaned CD4+. Clones that contracted clustered mainly in CM and EM if CD4+ and in EMRA if CD8+.

MiXCR, applied by TCRdb to the 5' RACE reads, yields one record per CDR3 protein. Among approximately 450,000 distinct CDR3 sequences listed, 18% were seen once. In regard to this clonotype: The antigen is not known.

The CDR3 has 14 residues. The trim removed 5 bases at V and 0 bases at J, leaving 4 bases unmatched. Germline lookup yields CDR1 MNHEY and CDR2 SMNVEV (reference sequence). This chain joins TRBV27 and TRBJ2-7, with 7 bases identical to TRBD1. The source material was PBMCs or a T cell subset sorted from them (not recorded which). The receptor was derived from an adult woman who had mild COVID-19 (a few samples of this study predate the infection). Cell type and time point are not known. This CDR3 is CASSGQASSYEQYF. DNA of the CDR3: TGTGCCAGCAGTGGACAGGCGAGCTCCTACGAGCAGTACTTC.